This T cell receptor (beta chain) was identified during a study of blood T cell repertoires in COVID-19. Overall study context: Collection of acute and convalescent COVID-19 samples took place in the United States, Italy and Spain. T cells, B-cell-depleted T cells, or PBMCs provided the cDNA or gDNA that served as material.

In the authors' workflow: Reference gene primer amplification gave nucleated cell count estimates. Only in-frame clones appear in the TCRdb table, and some are missing; sequencing was by immunoSEQ multiplex PCR. V and J calls and clone size come straight from that table; D and trimming were deduced from the DNA. The sample has 93,000 or so clones, roughly 90% seen once. This clone occurred a few times. The sample taken for sequencing was peripheral blood. The clonotype was recovered from a woman between 55 and 75 years old with acute or convalescent COVID-19.

The CDR3 sequence is CASSLSVQGDTQYF. The CDR3 coding sequence is TGTGCCAGCAGCCTGAGCGTGCAGGGAGATACGCAGTATTTT. The chain combines TRBV6-5 with TRBJ2-3; D is possibly TRBD1 (5 bases). The CDR3 is made up of 14 amino acids. CDR1 and CDR2 (germline): MNHEY, SVGAGI. Trimming stripped 6 bases from V and 5 bases from J, with 15 bases between.